The text below deals with one T cell receptor beta chain. The antigen is not known. CDR3 size: 13 residues. With 0 bases removed from V and 5 bases from J, the gap between germline ends came to 6 bases. Per the germline V gene, CDR1 is LGHDT and CDR2 is YNNKEL (reference sequence). Sequencing of TCR beta was performed on blood CD8+ T cells and on blood CD4+ T cells. It was negative isolation that provided the CD8+ and CD4+ T cells, whereas TEMRA cells were enriched by FACS. The record originates from a study of CD8 T cells in Susac syndrome. Study-wide points: Individuals included in the TCR sequencing and HLA analysis were acknowledged by the study to be relatively few in number.

The RNA input was roughly 0.5 to 1 ug, and it was reverse transcribed with random hexamers. Amplification of TCR beta CDR3 spanned 54 Vbeta and 13 Jbeta via immunoSEQ multiplex PCR. Each CDR3 protein is one row after TCRdb ran MiXCR on the immunoSEQ multiplex PCR reads. Of around 200,000 distinct CDR3 sequences in the sample, 85% to 95% were seen once. Sequencing input: CD4+ T cells from PBMCs. The rearrangement joins TRBV3-1 to TRBJ2-3, with a possible D match to TRBD2 (5 bases). This receptor was obtained from a human donor in good health. CDR3 in amino acids: CASSQDRGDTQYF. In nucleotides, the CDR3 is TGTGCCAGCAGCCAAGATCGGGGAGATACGCAGTATTTT.